The 26 T cell receptor beta chains listed next were all sequenced from one sample in a study of neurological immune-mediated disorders. TCRdb itself ran the 5' RACE reads through MiXCR, one entry per CDR3 protein. The sample has about 33,000 distinct CDR3 sequences; approximately 1.4% are singletons. Sequencing used PBMCs. The source is a woman aged 25 to 45 with multiple sclerosis.

This clonotype was detected many times. The CDR3 DNA reads as TGTGCCAGCAAACATATCTACGAGCAGTACTTC. Protein sequence: CASKHIYEQYF. V and J are TRBV25-1 and TRBJ2-7; D call uncertain. The CDR3 sequence is 11 residues long. Germline V lookup: CDR1 MGHDK, CDR2 SYGVNS. V gave up 7 bases and J gave up 3 bases, with 7 bases separating them.

Many counts were recorded for this clonotype. The CDR3 region is CASSLGAGDTYEQYF. CDR3 bases: TGCGCCAGCAGCTTGGGAGCAGGGGACACCTACGAGCAGTACTTC. The V and J genes are TRBV5-1 and TRBJ2-7; weak D call: TRBD1 (6 bases). The CDR3 is made up of 15 amino acids. Deletions cut 0 bases from V and 2 bases from J, with 12 bases between. Germline values: CDR1 SGHRS, CDR2 YFSETQ.

In this sample, this clonotype turned up many times. This chain uses TRBV25-1 with TRBJ2-5; 10 nucleotides agree with TRBD1. Germline V gene lookup returns CDR1 MGHDK and CDR2 SYGVNS. There are 14 residues in the CDR3. The V gene end was trimmed by 5 bases and the J gene end by 4 bases; junction bases not matched to a gene: 4. CDR3 bases: TGTGCCAGCAGTACCTGGACAGGGGGAGAGACCCAGTACTTC. This gives the protein CASSTWTGGETQYF.

The sample holds many counts of this clonotype. This sequence joins TRBV5-1 and TRBJ2-1; D is possibly TRBD1 or TRBD2 (5 bases each). CDR1 is SGHRS and CDR2 is YFSETQ in the germline V gene. Between the trimmed V and J ends, which lost 5 bases and 6 bases, there was a span of 15 bases. The CDR3 totals 14 residues. The CDR3: CASSPSGTTNEQFF. As DNA, the CDR3 is TGCGCCAGCAGTCCTTCCGGGACCACCAATGAGCAGTTCTTC. The full variable domain, completed using reference TRBV5-1 and TRBJ2-1, is KAGVTQTPRYLIKTRGQQVTLSCSPISGHRSVSWYQQTPGQGLQFLFEYFSETQRNKGNFPGRFSGRQFSNSRSEMNVSTLELGDSALYLCASSPSGTTNEQFFGPGTRLTVL.

Worth noting for this clonotype: Since a much larger clone is just one base distant, this may be a read error. The conserved phenylalanine or tryptophan is not found at the CDR3 terminus, so this likely reflects a read error. The chain is built from TRBV20-1 and TRBJ1-2; D possibly corresponds to TRBD1 (6 bases). The CDR3 spans 16 residues. V gave up 0 bases and J gave up 3 bases, with 17 bases separating them. CDR1 is DFQATT and CDR2 is SNEGSKA in the germline V gene (reference sequence). CDR3: CSARDLRRGEHYGYTV. The CDR3 DNA is TGCAGTGCTAGAGATCTTCGGAGGGGGGAACACTATGGCTACACCGTC.

There are many counts of this clonotype. The V gene is TRBV5-1, the J gene TRBJ2-3; 13 bases line up with TRBD2. Germline CDR1 SGHRS, CDR2 YFSETQ. The CDR3 consists of 16 residues. Germline trimming cut 3 bases from V and 5 bases from J; bases unmatched to any gene: 6. The CDR3 sequence is CASSYGLAGDGDTQYF. Here the CDR3 DNA reads TGCGCCAGCAGCTATGGACTAGCGGGGGATGGAGATACGCAGTATTTT.

This clonotype occurred many times. V is TRBV5-6 and J is TRBJ1-2; 7 nucleotides align to TRBD1. V dropped 3 bases and J dropped 3; count of bases not matched to a gene: 5. The CDR3 contains 14 residues. CDR1 SGHDT and CDR2 YYEEEE come from the germline V gene. In nucleotides, the CDR3 is TGTGCCAGCAGCTCTAAGGGGGCTGACTATGGCTACACCTTC. It translates to CASSSKGADYGYTF.

This clonotype appeared many times. The gene calls are TRBV27 and TRBJ1-1; D unclear. This CDR3 has 13 amino acids. Per germline, CDR1 MNHEY and CDR2 SMNVEV (reference sequence). The ends were cut back, 4 bases at V and 0 bases at J, with 6 bases in the middle. CDR3 coding DNA: TGTGCCAGCAGTTCCGTTGTGAACACTGAAGCTTTCTTT. Its translation: CASSSVVNTEAFF.

This clonotype was seen at least ten times. The chain uses TRBV6-5 and TRBJ1-3; D not certain. The germline gives CDR1 MNHEY, CDR2 SVGAGI. The ends were cut back, 0 bases at V and 4 bases at J, with 13 bases in the middle. The CDR3 is made up of 16 amino acids. This chain's CDR3 is CASSYSTPVSGNTIYF. CDR3 nucleotides: TGTGCCAGCAGTTACTCGACCCCAGTCTCAGGAAACACCATATATTTT.

At least ten counts were recorded for this clonotype. The genes are TRBV9 and TRBJ2-1; TRBD2 matches 13 bases. The CDR3 runs 17 residues. CDR1 is SGDLS and CDR2 is YYNGEE in the germline V gene. The V segment lost 0 bases and the J segment 9 bases; nucleotides outside the gene matches: 9. For the CDR3, the DNA is TGTGCCAGCAGCGTAGCTACCACTAGCGGGGGGGCCAGTGAGCAGTTCTTC. The encoded protein is CASSVATTSGGASEQFF.

This clonotype occurred many times. The rearrangement joins TRBV6-1 to TRBJ1-5, with a possible D match to TRBD1 (5 bases). From germline, CDR1 is MNHNS and CDR2 SASEGT. The CDR3 runs 14 residues. Deletions cut 0 bases from V and 6 bases from J, with 9 bases between. CDR3 coding DNA: TGTGCCAGCAGTGAAGCGCTGGGGGGTCAGCCCCAGCATTTT. It encodes CASSEALGGQPQHF.

This clonotype occurred a few times. The CDR3 region is CASSVGKGTDTQYF. DNA of the CDR3: TGTGCCAGCAGTGTCGGAAAGGGGACAGATACGCAGTATTTT. The rearrangement uses TRBV25-1 and TRBJ2-3, with D perhaps TRBD1 (5 bases). Germline CDR1 and CDR2: MGHDK and SYGVNS. This CDR3 is built from 14 residues. Deletions cut 4 bases from V and 3 bases from J, with 11 bases between.

This clonotype showed up many times. CDR3 region: CASSWNGGWDTEAFF. CDR3 bases: TGCGCCAGCAGCTGGAACGGGGGTTGGGACACTGAAGCTTTCTTT. The chain links TRBV5-1 to TRBJ1-1; tentative D call: TRBD1 (5 bases). V dropped 3 bases and J dropped 3 bases, with 15 bases sitting between them. The CDR3 runs 15 residues. Germline CDR1 is SGHRS and CDR2 is YFSETQ.

The chain employs TRBV6-2 or TRBV6-3 and TRBJ2-7, with 9 bases identical to TRBD1. This CDR3 has 16 residues. Trimming took 6 bases from V and 3 from J; bases not matched to a gene: 12. Germline CDR1 is MNHEY and CDR2 is SVGEGT. The CDR3 loop reads CASSLLGQGQGYEQYF. CDR3 DNA: TGTGCCAGCAGCCTTCTTGGACAGGGGCAAGGCTACGAGCAGTACTTC.

The table lists this clonotype with many counts. The chain has TRBV6-5 and TRBJ2-2; D might be TRBD1 (6 bases). This CDR3 region has 14 residues. V was shortened by 7 bases and J by 7 bases, with 16 bases between the two germline ends. CDR1 and CDR2 (germline): MNHEY, SVGAGI. CDR3 in DNA: TGTGCCAGCATGAGAAACAGGGCCGGCGGGGAGCTGTTTTTT. Amino acids: CASMRNRAGGELFF.

This clonotype came up many times. The chain links TRBV13 to TRBJ1-1; D call uncertain. This CDR3 is 11 amino acids long. Germline V gene sequence: CDR1 PRHDT, CDR2 FYEKMQ (reference sequence). Trimming left V 3 bases short and J 5 bases short, with 4 bases between. Here the CDR3 reads CASSFETEAFF. CDR3 nucleotide sequence: TGTGCCAGCAGCTTTGAAACTGAAGCTTTCTTT.

This clonotype was counted ten times or more. This rearrangement joins TRBV12-3 or TRBV12-4 to TRBJ1-5, with TRBD1 identical over 9 bases. V was pared by 3 bases and J by 4 bases, with 4 bases of the junction left unmatched. This CDR3 has 15 amino acids. Here the CDR3 reads CASSLNRGPNQPQHF. In DNA, the CDR3 is TGTGCCAGCAGTTTGAACAGGGGGCCTAATCAGCCCCAGCATTTT.

In this sample, this clonotype turned up many times. This chain uses TRBV4-3 with TRBJ2-2; 9 nucleotides agree with TRBD2. V shed 4 bases, J shed 4 bases, and the junction held 4 bases outside the gene matches. The CDR3 sequence is 15 residues long. Germline CDR1 LGHNA, CDR2 YSLEER. CDR3 amino acids: CASSLAGETTGELFF. The CDR3 DNA reads TGCGCCAGCAGCCTAGCGGGGGAGACCACCGGGGAGCTGTTTTTT.

The table lists this clonotype with many counts. V and J are TRBV6-5 and TRBJ1-1; TRBD1 is a possible D gene (6 bases). This CDR3 comprises 13 residues. CDR1 is MNHEY, CDR2 SVGAGI, per germline. V gave up 2 bases and J gave up 11 bases, with 15 bases separating them. The CDR3 nucleotides are TGTGCCAGCAGTTACCTAACACAGGGAGACGCTTTCTTT. The encoded protein is CASSYLTQGDAFF.

This clonotype was counted at least ten times. This rearrangement joins TRBV2 to TRBJ2-1; TRBD2 might be the D (5 bases). The V and J ends lost 7 bases and 7 bases respectively, with 17 bases between them. The CDR3 spans 14 residues. Germline lookup yields CDR1 SNHLY and CDR2 FYNNEI. The CDR3 DNA reads as TGTGCCAGCACCCCTGGGGAGTGGGTTAATGAGCAGTTCTTC. This translates into CASTPGEWVNEQFF.

This clonotype was seen ten or more times. The gene calls are TRBV5-5 and TRBJ2-1; D gene unclear. Looked up from germline, CDR1 is SGHKS and CDR2 is YYEKEE (reference sequence). The CDR3 runs 13 residues. V lost 4 bases to trimming and J lost 5 bases, with 10 bases between them. As DNA, the CDR3 is TGTGCCAGCAGCCCCTCCTGGGACAATGAGCAGTTCTTC. This encodes CASSPSWDNEQFF.

This clonotype was picked up many times. The chain carries TRBV3-1 and TRBJ1-5; no definite D call. The CDR3 spans 15 residues. Germline-derived CDR1 and CDR2 are LGHDT and YNNKEL (reference sequence). With 1 base removed from V and 11 bases from J, the gap between germline ends came to 18 bases. This chain's CDR3 is CASSQGTFRVSAQHF. CDR3 bases: TGTGCCAGCAGCCAAGGTACCTTCCGTGTATCAGCCCAGCATTTT. The full variable domain, its missing parts supplied by reference TRBV3-1 and TRBJ1-5, is DTAVSQTPKYLVTQMGNDKSIKCEQNLGHDTMYWYKQDSKKFLKIMFSYNNKELIINETVPNRFSPKSPDKAHLNLHINSLELGDSAVYFCASSQGTFRVSAQHFGDGTRLSIL.

Many counts were recorded for this clonotype. The chain combines TRBV28 with TRBJ1-1, with unresolved D. This CDR3 is built from 15 residues. V was cut by 6 bases and J by 0 bases, with 14 bases left in between. Germline loops: CDR1 MDHEN, CDR2 SYDVKM. The CDR3 loop is CASRRGGSLNTEAFF. The DNA for the CDR3 is TGTGCCAGCAGGAGAGGTGGCAGCTTGAACACTGAAGCTTTCTTT.

This clonotype was picked up many times. The V gene is TRBV27, the J gene TRBJ1-2; tentative D call: TRBD1 (5 bases). From germline, CDR1 is MNHEY and CDR2 SMNVEV (reference sequence). V gave up 3 bases and J gave up 4 bases, with 9 bases separating them. The CDR3 runs to 13 residues. The DNA for the CDR3 is TGTGCCAGCAGTTTGGGACGGCTCTATGGCTACACCTTC. It translates to CASSLGRLYGYTF.

This clonotype was recorded at least ten times. V is TRBV20-1 and J is TRBJ2-7, with 11 positions matching TRBD2. This CDR3 spans 14 amino acids. Germline assignment: CDR1 DFQATT and CDR2 SNEGSKA (reference sequence). The trim removed 4 bases at V and 4 bases at J, leaving 6 bases unmatched. The CDR3 DNA reads as TGCAGTGCTATCGTTAGCGGGGGGGCTTACGAGCAGTACTTC. It encodes CSAIVSGGAYEQYF.

This clonotype was observed at least ten times. The CDR3 nucleotides are TGTGCCAGCAGCCAAGGTGTGGGGGAGCAGTACTTC. Protein: CASSQGVGEQYF. The gene calls are TRBV14 and TRBJ2-7, with D unresolved. The CDR3 is 12 amino acids. V lost 1 base, J lost 7 bases, and 8 bases lay in between. The V gene's germline CDR1 is SGHDN and CDR2 FVKESK.